The next 3 T cell receptor beta chains were all read from a single sample in a study of T cells in Graves' hyperthyroidism and ophthalmopathy. What was amplified from RNA transcripts were TCR beta CDR3 regions. The HTBI primer set was used in a first-round RT-PCR of the TCR CDR3. MiXCR was run by TCRdb on the multiplex PCR reads, yielding one entry per CDR3 protein. Here the sample spans hundreds of thousands of distinct CDR3 sequences, roughly 17% being singletons. The sample comprised blood. These receptors all stem from a woman under 40 with Graves' hyperthyroidism.

This clonotype has ten or more counts. The V call is TRBV20-1, the J call TRBJ2-7, with D tentatively TRBD1 (6 bases). Looked up from germline, CDR1 is DFQATT and CDR2 is SNEGSKA (reference sequence). Trimming removed 5 bases from V and 6 bases from J, with 8 bases in between. The CDR3 sequence is 10 residues long. CDR3 residues: CSAYRVEQYF. CDR3 DNA: TGCAGTGCTTACAGGGTCGAGCAGTACTTC.

The table lists this clonotype with many counts. V usage is TRBV2 and J usage is TRBJ2-2; D gene ambiguous. Germline V lookup: CDR1 SNHLY, CDR2 FYNNEI. Trimming stripped 2 bases from V and 7 bases from J, with 14 bases between. The CDR3 is made up of 15 amino acids. The CDR3 protein is CASSEILHQDGELFF. The CDR3, as DNA: TGTGCCAGCAGTGAAATTCTGCATCAGGACGGGGAGCTGTTTTTT. Looking up the rest from reference TRBV2 and TRBJ2-2 gives the full variable domain: EPEVTQTPSHQVTQMGQEVILRCVPISNHLYFYWYRQILGQKVEFLVSFYNNEISEKSEIFDDQFSVERPDGSNFTLKIRSTKLEDSAMYFCASSEILHQDGELFFGEGSRLTVL.

This rearrangement joins TRBV7-2 to TRBJ2-7, with D perhaps TRBD1 (6 bases). Germline CDR1 and CDR2: SGHTA and FQGNSA. The CDR3 sequence is 15 residues long. V was clipped by 1 base and J by 4 bases, with 14 bases between them. The CDR3 sequence is CASSLVVGGGYEQYF. As DNA, the CDR3 is TGTGCCAGCAGCTTAGTCGTTGGGGGCGGGTACGAGCAGTACTTC.